The 29 T cell receptor beta chains below all came from one sample that was sequenced in a study of high-grade serous ovarian cancer treatment subgroups. Tumor tissue was taken before any definitive surgery or chemotherapy was given. Produced via immunoSEQ multiplex PCR; TCRdb's table is partial and in-frame only. The sample has around 8,500 clones; about 78% are singletons. The specimen sequenced was tumor tissue. The receptors originated from a human donor with high-grade serous ovarian cancer.

This CDR3 reads CASRYGQHTGELFF. The CDR3, as DNA: TGTGCCAGCCGCTATGGGCAGCACACCGGGGAGCTGTTTTTT. The rearrangement joins TRBV7-2 to TRBJ2-2; no firm D call. V was shortened by 8 bases and J by 3 bases, with 13 bases between the two germline ends. CDR1 is SGHTA, CDR2 FQGNSA, per germline. This CDR3 contains 14 residues.

Worth noting for this clone: At one of its ends the junction is not consistent with the germline gene, which may arise from a read error. This chain links TRBV23-1 with TRBJ1-1; 8 positions agree with TRBD1. TRBV23-1 is an ORF, and what it does is uncertain. The CDR3 spans 16 residues. Here the CDR3 DNA reads TGCGCCAGCAGGCAATCCCAAACAGGGGGTAACACTGAAGCTTTCTTT. Its translation is CASRQSQTGGNTEAFF.

The rearrangement joins TRBV7-8 to TRBJ2-6; TRBD1 aligns across 7 bases. The CDR3 loop spans 17 amino acids. The germline V gene encodes CDR1 SGHVS and CDR2 FQNEAQ. J lost 2 bases, V lost 6 bases, and 10 bases had no gene match. CDR3 protein: CASRWTGSLPGANVLTF. The CDR3 DNA reads TGTGCCAGCAGGTGGACAGGAAGCCTGCCTGGGGCCAACGTCCTGACTTTC.

V and J are TRBV6-1 and TRBJ2-5; 8 bases align to TRBD1. The end of the DNA aligns better with TRBJ2-7, so the J call may be wrong. The CDR3 spans 13 residues. In germline, CDR1 is MNHNS, CDR2 SASEGT. CDR3 residues: CASSGTGIYEQYF. CDR3 DNA sequence: TGTGCCAGCAGTGGGACAGGGATCTACGAGCAGTACTTC.

V gene TRBV20-1 combines with J gene TRBJ2-7; D is ambiguous. The CDR3 has 10 amino acids. Germline values: CDR1 DFQATT, CDR2 SNEGSKA (reference sequence). Trimming stripped 5 bases from V and 4 bases from J, with 6 bases between. CDR3 amino acids: CSAGQYEQYF. The CDR3 DNA reads TGCAGTGCTGGCCAATACGAGCAGTACTTC.

Of note for this clone: Other nucleotide sequences from this sample produce the same CDR3. The genes are TRBV5-1 and TRBJ2-7; 7 bases are a match to TRBD1. Trimming removed 0 bases from V and 6 bases from J; junction bases left unmatched: 9. The CDR3 has 15 residues. In germline, CDR1 is SGHRS, CDR2 YFSETQ. The CDR3 DNA reads as TGCGCCAGCAGCTTGGAAGACAGCGGACAGGTCGAGCAGTACTTC. This encodes CASSLEDSGQVEQYF.

The V and J genes are TRBV12-5 and TRBJ1-1, with 7 bases aligning to TRBD1. The V gene end was trimmed by 6 bases and the J gene end by 6 bases; junction bases not matched to a gene: 7. Germline V gene sequence: CDR1 LGHNT, CDR2 FRNRAP. The CDR3 covers 13 residues. CDR3 protein: CASGRDRAPEAFF. CDR3 nucleotide sequence: TGTGCTAGTGGGCGTGACAGGGCCCCTGAAGCTTTCTTT.

V is TRBV5-1 and J is TRBJ1-1, with 8 positions matching TRBD1. This CDR3 has 16 amino acids. The trim removed 4 bases at V and 5 bases at J, leaving 13 bases unmatched. Per germline, CDR1 SGHRS and CDR2 YFSETQ. The CDR3 here is CASSPSGQGFRTEAFF. The CDR3, as DNA: TGCGCCAGCAGCCCGTCTGGACAGGGTTTTCGGACTGAAGCTTTCTTT.

In this sample, this clone turned up once. This rearrangement joins TRBV6-1 to TRBJ1-3; no firm D call. Germline values: CDR1 MNHNS, CDR2 SASEGT. CDR3 length: 12 amino acids. With 10 bases removed from V and 0 bases from J, the gap between germline ends came to 7 bases. The CDR3 DNA reads as TGTGCCACCCTGAGCTCTGGAAACACCATATATTTT. Amino acid sequence: CATLSSGNTIYF.

This clone was picked up a small number of times. The chain couples TRBV2 to TRBJ1-1; maybe TRBD1 (5 bases). V dropped 8 bases and J dropped 6 bases, with 13 bases sitting between them. CDR3 length: 12 amino acids. Germline CDR1 SNHLY, CDR2 FYNNEI. The CDR3 loop reads CASVWGWAEAFF. The CDR3, as DNA: TGTGCCAGCGTCTGGGGCTGGGCTGAAGCTTTCTTT.

The rearrangement joins TRBV10-3 to TRBJ2-1; 9 nucleotides align to TRBD2. J was trimmed by 4 bases and V by 8 bases; bases with no gene match: 12. The germline CDR1 and CDR2 sequences are ENHRY and SYGVKD. This CDR3 contains 16 residues. The CDR3 here is CAIRRGGGGSYNEQFF. Here the CDR3 DNA reads TGTGCCATCCGTCGGGGCGGGGGGGGTTCATACAATGAGCAGTTCTTC.

The chain combines TRBV18 with TRBJ2-3; D remains ambiguous. V was trimmed by 3 bases and J by 6 bases, leaving 7 bases between them. CDR3 length: 12 residues. Per germline, CDR1 KGHSH and CDR2 LQKENI. The CDR3 coding sequence is TGTGCCAGCTCACCGACGGCGGATACGCAGTATTTT. Its protein product is CASSPTADTQYF.

J is TRBJ2-1 and V is TRBV6-1; D is unresolved. The CDR3 consists of 12 residues. Per germline, CDR1 MNHNS and CDR2 SASEGT. V gave up 1 base and J gave up 13 bases, with 11 bases separating them. This chain's CDR3 is CASSEGTRRQFF. The CDR3 nucleotides are TGTGCCAGCAGTGAAGGGACGAGGCGACAGTTCTTC.

In this sample, this clone turned up a few times. The gene calls are TRBV19 and TRBJ1-5; no reliable D call. V shed 3 bases and J shed 0 bases, with 9 bases lying between them. Germline V gene data show CDR1 as LNHDA and CDR2 as SQIVND (reference sequence). This CDR3 spans 15 amino acids. For the CDR3, the DNA is TGTGCCAGTAGTATCCCCGGGATTAGCAATCAGCCCCAGCATTTT. Amino acids: CASSIPGISNQPQHF.

The chain combines TRBV4-3 with TRBJ2-7; D is perhaps TRBD2 (7 bases). The CDR3 extends over 15 amino acids. CDR1 and CDR2 from the germline V gene are LGHNA and YSLEER. V shed 0 bases and J shed 2 bases, with 11 bases lying between them. This CDR3 is CASSQDWGGPYEQYF. DNA for the CDR3: TGCGCCAGCAGCCAAGATTGGGGGGGCCCCTACGAGCAGTACTTC.

This chain links TRBV9 with TRBJ1-2; 7 nucleotides align to TRBD1. With 7 bases clipped from V and 5 bases from J, the junction kept 11 bases outside the gene matches. The V gene's germline CDR1 is SGDLS and CDR2 YYNGEE. The length of the CDR3 is 14 residues. The CDR3 DNA follows: TGTGCCAGCTCCGGAGAGACAGGGCGATATGGCTACACCTTC. This translates into CASSGETGRYGYTF.

This chain connects TRBV6-6 to TRBJ1-3; D call uncertain. This CDR3 contains 15 residues. V was shortened by 6 bases and J by 0 bases, with 12 bases between the two germline ends. In germline, CDR1 is MNHNY, CDR2 SVGAGI (reference sequence). The CDR3 loop reads CASRLDIISGNTIYF. The CDR3 bases are TGTGCCAGCAGGCTGGATATTATCTCTGGAAACACCATATATTTT.

The gene calls are TRBV5-1 and TRBJ2-1; tentatively, D is TRBD1 or TRBD2 (5 bases each). V was trimmed by 3 bases and J by 2 bases, leaving 6 bases between them. The CDR3 has 13 residues. Germline CDR1 and CDR2: SGHRS and YFSETQ. DNA for the CDR3: TGCGCCAGCAGCTGGGACCCCTACAATGAGCAGTTCTTC. Translation: CASSWDPYNEQFF.

The chain is built from TRBV18 and TRBJ2-7; possibly TRBD1 for D (7 bases). Germline values: CDR1 KGHSH, CDR2 LQKENI. CDR3 size: 15 residues. V shed 1 base and J shed 6 bases, with 16 bases lying between them. The CDR3 loop is CASSPQGGQRIEQYF. Here the CDR3 DNA reads TGTGCCAGCTCACCACAGGGGGGACAGCGTATCGAGCAGTACTTC.

The gene calls are TRBV9 and TRBJ2-5; D possibly matches TRBD1 or TRBD2 (5 bases each). Germline assignment: CDR1 SGDLS and CDR2 YYNGEE. The V gene lost 0 bases and the J gene lost 5 bases, with 11 bases spanning the gap. There are 14 residues in the CDR3. The CDR3 bases are TGTGCCAGCAGCGTAGATGTCGGGGCGGAGACCCAGTACTTC. This gives the protein CASSVDVGAETQYF.

CDR3 DNA: TGTGCCACCAGCAGAGAGGGGGTTGGGTATGGCTACACCTTC. It specifies CATSREGVGYGYTF. The gene calls are TRBV15 and TRBJ1-2, with TRBD1 as a possible D gene (5 bases). There are 14 residues in the CDR3. In germline, CDR1 is LNHNV, CDR2 YYDKDF (reference sequence). Trimming removed 0 bases at V and 5 bases at J, with 10 bases between.

The chain combines TRBV5-1 with TRBJ2-7, with D unclear. V lost 0 bases, J lost 5 bases, and 12 bases lay in between. The V gene's germline CDR1 is SGHRS and CDR2 YFSETQ. The CDR3 totals 14 residues. The CDR3 DNA reads as TGCGCCAGCAGCTTGGTTTGGGGTCGGGACGAGCAGTACTTC. It codes for CASSLVWGRDEQYF.

The genes are TRBV6-1 and TRBJ2-2; weak D call: TRBD2 (6 bases). Per the germline V gene, CDR1 is MNHNS and CDR2 is SASEGT. V was trimmed by 9 bases and J by 1 base, leaving 15 bases between them. The CDR3 is made up of 15 amino acids. In DNA form, the CDR3 reads TGTGCCAGTCTCCGGGGGTCCAAGAACACCGGGGAGCTGTTTTTT. Amino acid sequence: CASLRGSKNTGELFF.

This clone was seen only a few times. The V and J genes are TRBV2 and TRBJ2-1, with D uncertain. The germline gives CDR1 SNHLY, CDR2 FYNNEI. The CDR3 consists of 13 residues. Trimming left V 1 base short and J 9 bases short, with 10 bases between. The CDR3 DNA follows: TGTGCCAGCAGTGAAGTTGGGCTGCCTGAGCAGTTCTTC. It specifies CASSEVGLPEQFF.

The chain employs TRBV5-1 and TRBJ2-5; perhaps TRBD2 as D (5 bases). The V end was cut by 0 bases, the J end by 2 bases, with 8 bases between. Germline CDR1 SGHRS, CDR2 YFSETQ. CDR3 length: 14 residues. Here the CDR3 reads CASSLVGRQETQYF. The CDR3 DNA sequence: TGCGCCAGCAGCTTGGTGGGGAGACAAGAGACCCAGTACTTC.

This chain uses TRBV6-5 with TRBJ2-1, with D possibly matching TRBD1 (5 bases). The CDR3 sequence is 12 residues long. Per germline, CDR1 MNHEY and CDR2 SVGAGI. The V end was cut by 5 bases, the J end by 5 bases, with 7 bases between. CDR3 loop: CASSQGDNEQFF. The CDR3 DNA reads TGTGCCAGCAGTCAAGGGGACAATGAGCAGTTCTTC.

This clone was seen once. This chain uses TRBV15 with TRBJ1-5; D possibly corresponds to TRBD1 (5 bases). This CDR3 region has 14 residues. Per the germline V gene, CDR1 is LNHNV and CDR2 is YYDKDF (reference sequence). V was pared by 0 bases and J by 4 bases, with 7 bases between. This CDR3 reads CATSRDGTNQPQHF. CDR3 nucleotide sequence: TGTGCCACCAGCAGAGATGGGACGAATCAGCCCCAGCATTTT.

This clone was detected only a few times. The chain combines TRBV30 with TRBJ1-2; D may be TRBD1 (6 bases). CDR1 and CDR2 from the germline V gene are GTSNPN and SVGIG (reference sequence). CDR3 length: 11 amino acids. V lost 8 bases, J lost 6 bases, and 13 bases lay in between. CDR3 sequence: CARGGRNGYTF. The CDR3 nucleotides are TGTGCCCGGGGGGGGCGGAATGGCTACACCTTC.

The genes are TRBV4-1 and TRBJ2-1, with D possibly being TRBD2 (7 bases). Germline V gives CDR1 MGHRA, CDR2 YSYEKL. The CDR3 runs 16 residues. The V and J ends lost 1 base and 1 base respectively, with 11 bases between them. CDR3 in amino acids: CASSQGGGLSYNEQFF. The CDR3 coding sequence is TGCGCCAGCAGCCAAGGGGGGGGCCTATCCTACAATGAGCAGTTCTTC.